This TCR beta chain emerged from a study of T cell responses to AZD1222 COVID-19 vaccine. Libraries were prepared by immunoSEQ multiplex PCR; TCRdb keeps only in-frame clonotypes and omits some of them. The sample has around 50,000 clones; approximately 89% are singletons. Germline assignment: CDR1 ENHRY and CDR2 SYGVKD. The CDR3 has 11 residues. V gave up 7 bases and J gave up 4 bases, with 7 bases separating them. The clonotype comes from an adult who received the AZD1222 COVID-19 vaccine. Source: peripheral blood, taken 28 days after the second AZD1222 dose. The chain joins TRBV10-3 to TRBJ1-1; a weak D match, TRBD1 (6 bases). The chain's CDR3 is CAIKGGTEAFF. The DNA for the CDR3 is TGTGCCATCAAGGGGGGCACTGAAGCTTTCTTT.